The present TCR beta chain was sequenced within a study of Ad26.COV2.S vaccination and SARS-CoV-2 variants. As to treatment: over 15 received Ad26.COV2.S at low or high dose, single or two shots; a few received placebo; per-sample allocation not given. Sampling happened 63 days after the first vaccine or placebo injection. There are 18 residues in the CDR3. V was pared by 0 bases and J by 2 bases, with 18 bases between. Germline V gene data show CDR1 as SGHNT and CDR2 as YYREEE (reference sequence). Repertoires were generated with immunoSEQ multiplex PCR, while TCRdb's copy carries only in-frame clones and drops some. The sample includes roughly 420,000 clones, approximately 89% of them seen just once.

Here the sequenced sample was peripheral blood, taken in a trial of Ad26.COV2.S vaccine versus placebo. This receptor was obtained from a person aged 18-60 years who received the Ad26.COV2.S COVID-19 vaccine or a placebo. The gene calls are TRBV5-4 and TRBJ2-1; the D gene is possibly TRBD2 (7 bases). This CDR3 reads CASSLGFVGGAPYNEQFF. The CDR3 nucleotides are TGTGCCAGCAGCTTGGGTTTCGTAGGGGGGGCCCCCTACAATGAGCAGTTCTTC.